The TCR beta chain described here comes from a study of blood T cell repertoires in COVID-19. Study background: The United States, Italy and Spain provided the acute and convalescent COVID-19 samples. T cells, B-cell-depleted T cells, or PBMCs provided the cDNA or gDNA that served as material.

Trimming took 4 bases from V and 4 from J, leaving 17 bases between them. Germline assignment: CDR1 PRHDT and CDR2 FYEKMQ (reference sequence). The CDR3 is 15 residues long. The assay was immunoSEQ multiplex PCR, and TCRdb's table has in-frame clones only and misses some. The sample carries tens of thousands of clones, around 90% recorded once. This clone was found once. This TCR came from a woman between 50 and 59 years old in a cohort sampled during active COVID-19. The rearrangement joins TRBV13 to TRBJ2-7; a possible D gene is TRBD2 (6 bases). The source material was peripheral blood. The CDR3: CASSSTGTLRYEQYF. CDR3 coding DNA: TGTGCCAGCAGCTCCACCGGGACTCTACGTTACGAGCAGTACTTC.